This entry lists 22 T cell receptor beta chains sequenced from one sample in a study of TIL therapy for anti-PD-1-resistant metastatic lung cancer. Stated time point: pre-treatment sample, taken before nivolumab and TIL therapy. Pleural nodules or supraclavicular lymph nodes made up most of the excised metastases sampled. The immunoSEQ assay was v3. Sequenced by immunoSEQ multiplex PCR; TCRdb stores in-frame clones only, minus some. Of approximately 95,000 clones in the sample, under 70% are singletons; the top ten hold roughly 9.8%. The sequencing used tumor tissue, collected at baseline. These receptors all stem from a person aged 25 to 79 with non-small cell lung cancer.

The CDR3 region has the DNA TGTGCCAGCAGCTCACAGGGGACAGGTGAAGCTTTCTTT. This sequence encodes CASSSQGTGEAFF. The chain uses TRBV9 and TRBJ1-1; 8 bases align to TRBD1. CDR1 is SGDLS, CDR2 YYNGEE, per germline. There are 13 residues in the CDR3. V shed 4 bases and J 7 bases; nucleotides not matched to a gene: 6.

The CDR3 region is CASSTRGGSTDTQYF. The CDR3, as DNA: TGTGCCAGCAGCACGAGGGGGGGTAGCACAGATACGCAGTATTTT. The chain joins TRBV13 to TRBJ2-3, with D possibly being TRBD2 (7 bases). Looked up from germline, CDR1 is PRHDT and CDR2 is FYEKMQ (reference sequence). Trimming took 5 bases from V and 0 from J, leaving 12 bases between them. The CDR3 is made up of 15 amino acids.

This rearrangement joins TRBV7-2 to TRBJ1-4; D not resolved. The germline V gene encodes CDR1 SGHTA and CDR2 FQGNSA. This CDR3 is built from 16 residues. V was shortened by 1 base and J by 4 bases, with 13 bases between the two germline ends. The CDR3 here is CASSLEGRYYNEKLFF. DNA of the CDR3: TGTGCCAGCAGCTTAGAAGGGCGATACTATAATGAAAAACTGTTTTTT.

The genes are TRBV7-2 and TRBJ1-1; D may be TRBD1 (6 bases). The CDR3 loop spans 15 amino acids. Germline V gene data show CDR1 as SGHTA and CDR2 as FQGNSA. The V end lost 1 base, the J end lost 4 bases, and 13 bases lay between the germline ends. CDR3 loop: CASSLDRDLITEAFF. For the CDR3, the DNA is TGTGCCAGCAGCTTAGACAGGGATCTTATCACTGAAGCTTTCTTT.

The chain carries TRBV6-5 and TRBJ1-1; 8 nucleotides match TRBD1. CDR1 and CDR2 from the germline V gene are MNHEY and SVGAGI. V lost 2 bases, J lost 3 bases, and 5 bases stayed unmatched. CDR3 length: 15 residues. CDR3 region: CASSYRTGLDTEAFF. CDR3 nucleotides: TGTGCCAGCAGTTACAGGACAGGGCTCGACACTGAAGCTTTCTTT.

The J gene is TRBJ2-7, the V gene TRBV6-2 or TRBV6-3, with 9 bases fitting TRBD2. This CDR3 spans 15 amino acids. CDR1 is MNHEY, CDR2 SVGEGT, per germline. Losses at the gene ends were 7 bases for V and 4 bases for J; bases not matched to a gene: 11. The CDR3 DNA reads TGTGCCAGCACCCCAGCGGGAGGCTTTAGGTACGAGCAGTACTTC. It yields the protein CASTPAGGFRYEQYF.

This chain uses TRBV6-5 with TRBJ1-5, with 8 bases aligning to TRBD1. Germline CDR1 MNHEY, CDR2 SVGAGI. CDR3 size: 15 residues. V trimming: 7 bases; J trimming: 2 bases; junction bases outside the gene matches: 7. DNA of the CDR3: TGTGCCAGCACCTCGACAGGGGAAGGCAATCAGCCCCAGCATTTT. It encodes CASTSTGEGNQPQHF.

Comment on this clone: The junction departs from germline at one end; a sequencing error may be responsible. The J gene is TRBJ2-1, the V gene TRBV19, with a possible D match to TRBD2 (5 bases). There are 11 residues in the CDR3. Germline CDR1 reads LNHDA; CDR2 reads SQIVND (reference sequence). In DNA form, the CDR3 reads TGTGCCAGTAGTAGGAAAGCGGATACTGTCTTC. Residues: CASSRKADTVF.

V and J are TRBV5-1 and TRBJ2-3; D uncertain. CDR3 length equals 14 residues. Trimming cost V 0 bases and J 6 bases, with 11 bases left between them. The germline CDR1 and CDR2 sequences are SGHRS and YFSETQ. The CDR3 here is CASSLALRADTQYF. Here the CDR3 DNA reads TGCGCCAGCAGCTTGGCGCTTAGGGCGGATACGCAGTATTTT.

The gene calls are TRBV3-1 (or the pseudogene TRBV3-2) and TRBJ1-5; D perhaps matches TRBD1 (5 bases). Germline-derived CDR1 and CDR2 are LGHDT and YNNKEL (reference sequence). Deletions cut 1 base from V and 7 bases from J, with 14 bases between. This CDR3 spans 15 amino acids. For the CDR3, the DNA is TGTGCCAGCAGCCAAGTTCGGGGACTCGGGCAGCCCCAGCATTTT. This gives the protein CASSQVRGLGQPQHF.

This clone was detected a few times. This rearrangement joins TRBV29-1 to TRBJ2-5; D is possibly TRBD2 (6 bases). Germline values: CDR1 SQVTM, CDR2 ANQGSEA. The ends were cut back, 3 bases at V and 9 bases at J, with 26 bases in the middle. This CDR3 has 16 residues. The CDR3 DNA is TGCAGCGTTGACAAGGGAGGTGGGACCCTTGGTATAGCCCAGTACTTC. This translates into CSVDKGGGTLGIAQYF.

The chain uses TRBV2 and TRBJ2-4; D is perhaps TRBD2 (5 bases). Trimming left V 9 bases short and J 4 bases short, with 19 bases between. Per the germline V gene, CDR1 is SNHLY and CDR2 is FYNNEI. CDR3 length: 15 residues. CDR3: CASQGLAVRKNIQYF. CDR3 nucleotide sequence: TGTGCCAGTCAAGGTCTAGCAGTGAGAAAAAACATTCAGTACTTC.

A few counts support this clone. This chain joins TRBV7-2 and TRBJ2-7; TRBD1 matches at 10 bases. The V gene's germline CDR1 is SGHTA and CDR2 FQGNSA. The CDR3 has 15 residues. V shed 3 bases, J shed 7 bases, and the junction held 9 bases outside the gene matches. In DNA form, the CDR3 reads TGTGCCAGCAGCTTCCGACAGGGGGCGGCAGGAGAGCAGTACTTC. Residues: CASSFRQGAAGEQYF. The full variable domain, rest sourced from reference TRBV7-2 and TRBJ2-7, is GAGVSQSPSNKVTEKGKDVELRCDPISGHTALYWYRQSLGQGLEFLIYFQGNSAPDKSGLPSDRFSAERTGGSVSTLTIQRTQQEDSAVYLCASSFRQGAAGEQYFGPGTRLTVT.

This clone was counted only a few times. The rearrangement uses TRBV28 and TRBJ2-3; tentatively, D is TRBD2 (6 bases). CDR1 and CDR2 from the germline V gene are MDHEN and SYDVKM. V dropped 3 bases and J dropped 4 bases, with 14 bases sitting between them. The CDR3 totals 15 residues. CDR3 amino acids: CASSFYGGESDTQYF. The CDR3 nucleotides are TGTGCCAGCAGTTTCTACGGGGGTGAGTCAGATACGCAGTATTTT.

The chain recombines TRBV28 with TRBJ2-5; 11 nucleotides line up with TRBD1. Trimming cost V 2 bases and J 4 bases; bases outside gene matches: 6. Germline lookup yields CDR1 MDHEN and CDR2 SYDVKM. The CDR3 has 16 residues. Here the CDR3 reads CASSLAGTGGRETQYF. CDR3 DNA sequence: TGTGCCAGCAGTTTAGCAGGGACAGGGGGTAGAGAGACCCAGTACTTC. Filled out from reference TRBV28 and TRBJ2-5, the complete variable domain reads DVKVTQSSRYLVKRTGEKVFLECVQDMDHENMFWYRQDPGLGLRLIYFSYDVKMKEKGDIPEGYSVSREKKERFSLILESASTNQTSMYLCASSLAGTGGRETQYFGPGTRLLVL.

This clone was seen a few times. The sample carries other DNA sequences with the same CDR3. V usage is TRBV7-3 and J usage is TRBJ2-2, with D perhaps TRBD2 (7 bases). Trimming took 5 bases from V and 0 from J, leaving 10 bases between them. The germline V gene encodes CDR1 SGHTA and CDR2 FQGTGA. CDR3 length equals 15 residues. CDR3 DNA: TGTGCCAGCAGCCGCGGGGGCCCGAACACCGGGGAGCTGTTTTTT. Translated: CASSRGGPNTGELFF.

The rearrangement links TRBV19 to TRBJ2-7; tentative D call: TRBD1 (6 bases). Trimming shortened V by 6 bases and J by 5 bases, and 17 bases separated the two germline ends. The CDR3 extends over 14 amino acids. Germline V CDR1 and CDR2: LNHDA, SQIVND (reference sequence). The CDR3 sequence is CASRDVRGIDEQYF. The CDR3 nucleotides are TGTGCCAGTAGGGATGTCAGGGGAATCGACGAGCAGTACTTC.

This clone was detected only a few times. This chain connects TRBV7-9 to TRBJ2-7, with TRBD2 matching over 13 bases. The length of the CDR3 is 15 residues. The germline gives CDR1 SEHNR, CDR2 FQNEAQ (reference sequence). Trimming at V came to 5 bases and at J to 4 bases, leaving 5 bases not matched to a gene. In nucleotides, the CDR3 is TGTGCCAGCAGCCCACTAGCGGGGGGGCTGTACGAGCAGTACTTC. Translation gives CASSPLAGGLYEQYF.

This sequence joins TRBV4-2 and TRBJ2-3; the match to TRBD2 covers 11 bases. Germline CDR1 and CDR2: LGHNA and YNFKEQ. The CDR3 totals 18 residues. After removal of 1 base from V and 6 bases from J, the junction contained 12 bases not matched to a gene. CDR3 sequence (DNA): TGTGCCAGCAGCCAAGCGGATGGAATAGCGGGGGGGCGGGATACGCAGTATTTT. Translation: CASSQADGIAGGRDTQYF.

The V call is TRBV11-2, the J call TRBJ1-1; D remains unclear. The CDR3 contains 14 residues. Looked up from germline, CDR1 is SGHAT and CDR2 is FQNNGV. V gave up 5 bases and J gave up 1 base, with 11 bases separating them. This CDR3 reads CASSPFAANTEAFF. Written as DNA, the CDR3 is TGTGCCAGCAGCCCTTTCGCCGCGAACACTGAAGCTTTCTTT.

This chain uses TRBV28 with TRBJ1-6; possibly TRBD1 for D (6 bases). This CDR3 is 15 amino acids long. With 6 bases removed from V and 5 bases from J, the gap between germline ends came to 14 bases. CDR1 and CDR2 (germline): MDHEN, SYDVKM. CDR3 DNA sequence: TGTGCCAGCAGACCGAGGGGGGGTAATAATTCACCCCTCCACTTT. Residues: CASRPRGGNNSPLHF.

J is TRBJ2-5 and V is TRBV5-1; 11 nucleotides align to TRBD2. This CDR3 has 18 amino acids. Trimming at V came to 1 base and at J to 1 base, leaving 9 bases not matched to a gene. CDR1 and CDR2 from the germline V gene are SGHRS and YFSETQ. The CDR3 reads CASSLSASGGHLQETQYF. The CDR3 DNA sequence: TGCGCCAGCAGCTTGTCGGCTAGCGGGGGGCACCTCCAAGAGACCCAGTACTTC. The whole variable domain, remainder taken from reference TRBV5-1 and TRBJ2-5, is KAGVTQTPRYLIKTRGQQVTLSCSPISGHRSVSWYQQTPGQGLQFLFEYFSETQRNKGNFPGRFSGRQFSNSRSEMNVSTLELGDSALYLCASSLSASGGHLQETQYFGPGTRLLVL.